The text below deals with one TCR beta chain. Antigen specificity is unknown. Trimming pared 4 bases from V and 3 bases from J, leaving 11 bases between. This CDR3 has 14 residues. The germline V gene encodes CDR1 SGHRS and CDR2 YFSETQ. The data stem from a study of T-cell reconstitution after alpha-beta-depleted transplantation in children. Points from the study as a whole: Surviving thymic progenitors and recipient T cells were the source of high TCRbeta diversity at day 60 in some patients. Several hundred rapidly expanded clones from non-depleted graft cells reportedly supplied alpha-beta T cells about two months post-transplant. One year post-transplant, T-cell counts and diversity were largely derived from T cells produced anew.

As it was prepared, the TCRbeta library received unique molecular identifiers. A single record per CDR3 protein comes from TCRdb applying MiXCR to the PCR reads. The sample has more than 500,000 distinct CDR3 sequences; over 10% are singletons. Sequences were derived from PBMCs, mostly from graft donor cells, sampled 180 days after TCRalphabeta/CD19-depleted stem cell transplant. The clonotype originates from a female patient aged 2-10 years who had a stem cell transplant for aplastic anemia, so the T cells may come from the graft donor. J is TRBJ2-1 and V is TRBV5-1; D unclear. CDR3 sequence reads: CASSPGLVYNEQFF. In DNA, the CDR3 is TGCGCCAGCAGCCCGGGCCTAGTCTACAATGAGCAGTTCTTC. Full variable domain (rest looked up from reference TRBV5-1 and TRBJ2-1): KAGVTQTPRYLIKTRGQQVTLSCSPISGHRSVSWYQQTPGQGLQFLFEYFSETQRNKGNFPGRFSGRQFSNSRSEMNVSTLELGDSALYLCASSPGLVYNEQFFGPGTRLTVL.